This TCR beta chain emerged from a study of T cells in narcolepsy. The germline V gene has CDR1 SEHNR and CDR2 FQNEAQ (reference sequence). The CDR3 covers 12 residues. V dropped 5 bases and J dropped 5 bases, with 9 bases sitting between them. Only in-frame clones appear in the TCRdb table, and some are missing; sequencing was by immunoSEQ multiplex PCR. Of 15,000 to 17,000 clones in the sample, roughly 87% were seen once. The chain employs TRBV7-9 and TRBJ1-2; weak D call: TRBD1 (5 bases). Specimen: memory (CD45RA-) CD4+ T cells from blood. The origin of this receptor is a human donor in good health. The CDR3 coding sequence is TGTGCCAGCAGCACGACAGCGTATGGCTACACCTTC. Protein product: CASSTTAYGYTF.